Following are 9 T cell receptor beta chains from one sample sequenced in a study of PD-1 blockade in classical Hodgkin lymphoma. Profiling relied on immunoSEQ multiplex PCR, and the TCRdb table lists in-frame clones only, not all of them. This table has under 9,000 clones, about 83% appearing once. Regarding time point: cycle 4 day 1 (C4D1), after around six weeks of nivolumab. Every patient relapsed after autologous stem cell transplantation, and brentuximab vedotin exposure varied. The material sequenced was peripheral blood mononuclear cells (PBMCs), taken before the fourth cycle of nivolumab. The receptors were gathered from a human donor with classical Hodgkin lymphoma.

This clone is a singleton in its sample. This sequence joins TRBV28 and TRBJ2-7; tentatively, D is TRBD1 (6 bases). Germline V gene data show CDR1 as MDHEN and CDR2 as SYDVKM. The CDR3 loop spans 15 amino acids. Trimming left V 5 bases short and J 6 bases short, with 20 bases between. The CDR3 nucleotides read TGTGCCAGCAGTCCTTCGCGAGGGGGAAGGGGCGAGCAGTACTTC. It specifies CASSPSRGGRGEQYF.

The CDR3 bases are TGTGCCAGCAGTGGACTAGCGGGAAGCGAGCAGTACTTC. It translates to CASSGLAGSEQYF. The V call is TRBV2, the J call TRBJ2-7; 11 bases are a match to TRBD2. V shed 4 bases and J 6 bases; nucleotides not matched to a gene: 2. Germline V CDR1 and CDR2: SNHLY, FYNNEI. The CDR3 is 13 amino acids.

A single count supports this clone. This chain uses TRBV2 with TRBJ2-1, with 7 bases lining up with TRBD2. Germline trimming cut 4 bases from V and 0 bases from J; bases unmatched to any gene: 6. The CDR3 runs 16 residues. Looked up from germline, CDR1 is SNHLY and CDR2 is FYNNEI. For the CDR3, the DNA is TGTGCCAGCAGTGTTAAAGCGGGGATCTCCTACAATGAGCAGTTCTTC. Translated, it gives CASSVKAGISYNEQFF.

The rearrangement links TRBV27 to TRBJ1-6; 8 nucleotides line up with TRBD1. V shed 3 bases and J 10 bases; nucleotides not matched to a gene: 8. Germline CDR1 is MNHEY and CDR2 is SMNVEV (reference sequence). The CDR3 consists of 15 residues. The CDR3 DNA reads TGTGCCAGCAGTTTGGGGGCAGGGGGCGGATCACCCCTCCACTTT. It codes for CASSLGAGGGSPLHF.

The chain uses TRBV7-8 and TRBJ2-7, with TRBD1 identical over 12 bases. This CDR3 has 17 residues. The V gene end was trimmed by 1 base and the J gene end by 3 bases; junction bases not matched to a gene: 7. The germline V gene has CDR1 SGHVS and CDR2 FQNEAQ. For the CDR3, the DNA is TGTGCCAGCAGCTTAGGGGGACAGGGGGCTCAGGTCTACGAGCAGTACTTC. It yields the protein CASSLGGQGAQVYEQYF.

The chain couples TRBV6-1 to TRBJ2-5; D is possibly TRBD1 or TRBD2 (5 bases each). CDR3 length equals 12 residues. Trimming cost V 7 bases and J 2 bases, with 8 bases left between them. Germline lookup yields CDR1 MNHNS and CDR2 SASEGT. CDR3 nucleotide sequence: TGTGCCAGCAAGAGGGGACAAGAGACCCAGTACTTC. Protein sequence: CASKRGQETQYF.

This clone is a singleton in its sample. This chain uses TRBV30 with TRBJ1-6; D is ambiguous. V dropped 3 bases and J dropped 15 bases, with 21 bases sitting between them. The CDR3 has 14 amino acids. Looked up from germline, CDR1 is GTSNPN and CDR2 is SVGIG (reference sequence). The CDR3, as DNA: TGTGCCTGGAGCCTTGAGTACCCTGGAATCATCCTCCACTTT. Translation gives CAWSLEYPGIILHF.

The V and J genes are TRBV25-1 and TRBJ2-3, with 10 bases lining up with TRBD1. This CDR3 has 16 amino acids. V lost 4 bases and J lost 7; bases outside the gene matches: 11. Germline loops: CDR1 MGHDK, CDR2 SYGVNS. CDR3 residues: CASSGQGQGLINTQYF. In DNA, the CDR3 is TGTGCCAGCAGTGGCCAGGGACAGGGGTTAATCAATACGCAGTATTTT.

The chain employs TRBV25-1 and TRBJ1-1, with 10 bases that match TRBD1. This CDR3 comprises 12 residues. Per germline, CDR1 MGHDK and CDR2 SYGVNS. V shed 3 bases, J shed 11 bases, and the junction held 3 bases outside the gene matches. The CDR3 DNA is TGTGCCAGCAGTGAGGGACAGGGGTCGGCTTTCTTT. Protein product: CASSEGQGSAFF.